A single T cell receptor (beta chain) is shown here with its context. The antigen is not known. This specimen belongs to a study of CD8 T cells in Susac syndrome. Study conclusions and caveats: Susac syndrome CD4+ T cell repertoires showed no clonal expansion.

As judged by recently defined diagnostic criteria, patients with Susac syndrome had definite or probable disease. Random hexamers primed reverse transcription of roughly 0.5 to 1 ug RNA. Coverage of TCR beta CDR3 amplification by immunoSEQ multiplex PCR extended to 54 Vbeta and 13 Jbeta. TCRdb re-called the immunoSEQ multiplex PCR reads with MiXCR, one entry per CDR3 protein. The sample shows approximately 210,000 distinct CDR3 sequences, about 94% of them seen only once. Germline loops: CDR1 MNHEY, CDR2 SMNVEV (reference sequence). The CDR3 contains 14 residues. Trimming shortened V by 6 bases and J by 7 bases, and 16 bases separated the two germline ends.

This rearrangement joins TRBV27 to TRBJ1-5; maybe TRBD1 (6 bases). The sequenced sample consisted of CD4+ T cells from PBMCs. The sequence came from a human donor with Susac syndrome. CDR3 residues: CASRPWGGEQPQHF. The CDR3 DNA reads as TGTGCCAGCAGGCCTTGGGGGGGCGAACAGCCCCAGCATTTT.